Listed here is a single T cell receptor beta chain. No antigen is known for it. The junction departs from the called germline gene at one end, perhaps through a read error. Co-extraction yielded RNA and DNA from roughly 21-30 mg of unsorted bulk tissue. By surgical resection, the patients were treated for their primary liver carcinoma. In every tumor sample, viable tumor cells made up over 80%. Production of TCR beta cDNA used around 0.45 ug total RNA together with a constant-region primer. Slightly modified ARM-PCR, run as three nested multiplex PCR rounds, produced the TCR beta libraries. Primers for the first two PCR rounds were TRBV1-TRBV30 forward primers and a C-beta reverse primer (around 11 cycles per round). TCRdb independently ran MiXCR on the multiplex PCR reads; one entry per CDR3 protein. Of about 33,000 distinct CDR3 sequences in the sample, around 78% are singletons; the top ten hold around a third.

The sample is drawn from a study of tumor-infiltrating lymphocytes in primary liver carcinoma. CDR1 and CDR2 from the germline V gene are SGHAT and FQNNGV. The length of the CDR3 is 13 residues. Study results and limitations: The proportion of top clones found throughout all five tumor regions was only about 8-25%. Blood's top-250-clone fraction was significantly lower than that of tumors (p = 0.039).

Sequenced material: liver tumor tissue from sampling region 5. Subset indicated: tumor region T5, tumor centre. The sequence was collected from a man aged 40-50 years with primary liver carcinoma and hepatitis B virus infection. The chain uses TRBV11-2 and TRBJ1-5; D gene ambiguous. The DNA for the CDR3 is TGTGCCAGCAGCTTGGTGACGGATCAGCCCCAACATTTT. It codes for CASSLVTDQPQHF.